This TCR beta chain emerged from a study of vaccination and CD4 T cells after COVID-19. Comment on this clonotype: Antigen unknown.

The treatment is: approximately 9-day PBMC culture with coronavirus spike peptide pools or control peptides (ViraFEST assay). Upon completion of around eleven days of culture, CD4+ T cells were isolated via negative selection. With the Oncomine TCR Beta short-read assay, DNA from cultured CD4+ T cells was sequenced. TCRdb re-analysed the PCR reads in MiXCR, keeping a single row per CDR3 protein. The sample shows 9,500 to 15,000 distinct CDR3 sequences, approximately 60% of them seen only once. Trimming took 7 bases from V and 4 from J, leaving 16 bases between them. This CDR3 has 14 amino acids. CDR1 is MNHEY and CDR2 is SVGEGT in the germline V gene.

Sequences were obtained from CD4+ T cells from blood, cultured in vitro. The genes are TRBV6-2 or TRBV6-3 and TRBJ1-2, with D hard to call. The receptor was derived from a human donor who had recovered from COVID-19. The CDR3 nucleotides are TGTGCCAGCAACCAACCGGGAGCCGCCTATGGCTACACCTTC. Translating gives CASNQPGAAYGYTF.